This T cell receptor (beta chain) derives from a study of molecular identifiers for immune sequencing clone quantification. TCR libraries were built in bulk with a published protocol and specific TCR primers. TCRdb re-called the PCR reads through MiXCR, storing one row per CDR3 protein. This sample carries tens of thousands of distinct CDR3 sequences, roughly 21% of them seen once, and the ten largest clones take more than 1%. Germline-derived CDR1 and CDR2 are DFQATT and SNEGSKA (reference sequence). The CDR3 is 13 amino acids. This clonotype has more than one count but fewer than ten. The antigen is undetermined. The junction differs from germline at one of its ends, possibly a read error. Overall study findings and caveats: Investigators reportedly could detect spiked Jurkat TCR RNA from one cell among about a million naive cells.

V usage is TRBV20-1 and J usage is TRBJ2-7; 10 nucleotides align to TRBD1. Sequencing was carried out using naive CD8+ T cells from blood, with Jurkat cell RNA spiked in. Stated subset: FACS-sorted CD8+CD4-CCR7+CD45RA+ naive T cells. The receptor's source is a human donor in good health. Some libraries in this study had Jurkat cell RNA spiked in. The CDR3 sequence: CSAPGQGRYEQCF. CDR3 nucleotide sequence: TGCAGTGCACCGGGACAGGGGAGATACGAGCAGTGCTTC.